This record covers a single T cell receptor beta chain. The sample is drawn from a study of blood T cell repertoires in COVID-19. Across the study: COVID-19 samples collected from the United States, Italy and Spain covered acute and convalescent phases. T cells, B-cell-depleted T cells, or PBMCs supplied cDNA or gDNA.

From germline, CDR1 is MNHEY and CDR2 SVGAGI. The germline V and J ends were trimmed by 0 bases and 2 bases, with 13 bases remaining between them. This CDR3 spans 16 amino acids. In the authors' workflow: Reference gene primers were amplified, and this amplification served to estimate nucleated cell counts. TCRdb's table, derived via immunoSEQ multiplex PCR, lists solely in-frame clones and lacks some. The V and J calls and the clone size are those of that table, but D and trimming were determined from the DNA. Among approximately 100,000 clones, roughly 89% were seen once, and the ten largest hold more than 5%.

This TCR was recovered from a man aged 65-85 years with acute or convalescent COVID-19. Sequenced material: peripheral blood. V gene TRBV6-5 combines with J gene TRBJ1-2; D is unresolved. This CDR3 is CASSYSKLQANYGYTF. The CDR3 nucleotides read TGTGCCAGCAGTTACTCGAAATTGCAGGCCAACTATGGCTACACCTTC.